A single sample gave rise to the 19 T cell receptor beta chains below, sequenced in a study of blood T cells in healthy people across ages. For the second PCR, which ran for roughly 7 to 11 cycles, a sample-barcoded 5' primer and a J-beta primer mix were used. TCRdb itself ran the 5' RACE reads through MiXCR, one entry per CDR3 protein. This sample yields 1 million to 1.2 million distinct CDR3 sequences, of which under 40% are seen a single time; approximately 14% belongs to the top ten. Sequencing was carried out using blood. The source is a man aged 18 to 29 in good health.

The chain recombines TRBV5-6 with TRBJ2-2, with D maybe TRBD1 (5 bases). The length of the CDR3 is 16 residues. CDR1 and CDR2 (germline): SGHDT, YYEEEE. V was pared by 1 base and J by 5 bases, with 15 bases between. This chain's CDR3 is CASSLRVNRGTGELFF. In DNA form, the CDR3 reads TGTGCCAGCAGCTTGAGGGTGAATAGGGGAACCGGGGAGCTGTTTTTT.

Only a few counts were recorded for this clonotype. This chain joins TRBV4-3 and TRBJ2-7, with D possibly being TRBD2 (5 bases). CDR1 and CDR2 (germline): LGHNA, YSLEER. V was pared by 4 bases and J by 2 bases, with 18 bases between. This CDR3 has 16 amino acids. The CDR3 DNA is TGCGCCAGCAGCCCGCGAATGTCCGGGGAACCCTACGAGCAGTACTTC. This encodes CASSPRMSGEPYEQYF.

This clonotype was observed at least ten times. The chain combines TRBV20-1 with TRBJ2-5; TRBD1 matches at 7 bases. The V and J ends lost 4 bases and 0 bases, in that order; junction bases with no gene match: 5. From germline, CDR1 is DFQATT and CDR2 SNEGSKA (reference sequence). The CDR3 loop spans 14 amino acids. The CDR3 bases are TGCAGTGCTATGACAGGGCTTTACCAAGAGACCCAGTACTTC. It codes for CSAMTGLYQETQYF.

In its sample, this clonotype was seen a few times. The V and J genes are TRBV7-9 and TRBJ1-2; D possibly corresponds to TRBD1 (5 bases). This CDR3 is built from 15 residues. Trimming removed 5 bases at V and 3 bases at J, with 16 bases between. Germline V gene data show CDR1 as SEHNR and CDR2 as FQNEAQ (reference sequence). DNA of the CDR3: TGTGCCAGCAGCCCATCCAGGACATCCTACTATGGCTACACCTTC. Translation: CASSPSRTSYYGYTF.

This clonotype was seen more than once but under ten times. V is TRBV7-9 and J is TRBJ1-6; 12 nucleotides match TRBD1. With V trimmed by 2 bases and J by 9 bases, 8 bases remained unmatched. CDR1 SEHNR and CDR2 FQNEAQ come from the germline V gene (reference sequence). This CDR3 comprises 17 residues. CDR3 sequence (DNA): TGTGCCAGCAGCTTACCTACCGGGACAGGGGGCAGTTCACCCCTCCACTTT. Its translation is CASSLPTGTGGSSPLHF.

This clonotype was seen more than once but under ten times. This rearrangement joins TRBV27 to TRBJ1-6; 7 positions agree with TRBD1. CDR1 MNHEY and CDR2 SMNVEV come from the germline V gene (reference sequence). The CDR3 covers 16 residues. With 3 bases clipped from V and 5 bases from J, the junction kept 7 bases outside the gene matches. Here the CDR3 DNA reads TGTGCCAGCAGTTTCATTGGGACAGCTCATAATTCACCCCTCCACTTT. Its translation is CASSFIGTAHNSPLHF.

The gene calls are TRBV3-1 and TRBJ2-7; the D gene is possibly TRBD1 (6 bases). CDR1 LGHDT and CDR2 YNNKEL come from the germline V gene (reference sequence). The V end lost 5 bases, the J end lost 3 bases, and 14 bases lay between the germline ends. The CDR3 covers 14 residues. Written as DNA, the CDR3 is TGTGCCAGCAGCTATACTGGGACAAGCTACGAGCAGTACTTC. Its protein product is CASSYTGTSYEQYF.

The rearrangement uses TRBV21-1 and TRBJ1-2; no check of the table's D call, TRBD1, against the DNA was made. TRBV21-1 counts as a pseudogene. CDR3 size: 14 residues. The CDR3 DNA sequence: TGTGCCAGCAGCAATGGGACAGGCCACTATGGCTACACCTTC. This codes for CASSNGTGHYGYTF.

The sample holds a few counts of this clonotype. The V gene is TRBV7-9, the J gene TRBJ1-1, with D unclear. The CDR3 spans 16 residues. The V gene's germline CDR1 is SEHNR and CDR2 FQNEAQ (reference sequence). The germline V and J ends were trimmed by 6 bases and 6 bases, with 23 bases remaining between them. The CDR3 sequence is CASRFRGFWGLSEAFF. The CDR3 DNA reads as TGTGCCAGCAGGTTTAGAGGATTTTGGGGTTTGTCTGAAGCTTTCTTT. The full variable domain, its missing parts supplied by reference TRBV7-9 and TRBJ1-1, is DTGVSQNPRHKITKRGQNVTFRCDPISEHNRLYWYRQTLGQGPEFLTYFQNEAQLEKSRLLSDRFSAERPKGSFSTLEIQRTEQGDSAMYLCASRFRGFWGLSEAFFGQGTRLTVV.

This chain joins TRBV4-1 and TRBJ1-3; D ambiguous. Germline V CDR1 and CDR2: MGHRA, YSYEKL. The CDR3 runs 16 residues. Trimming shortened V by 1 base and J by 0 bases, and 10 bases separated the two germline ends. CDR3 bases: TGCGCCAGCAGCCAAGGGAGGGCCCACTCTGGAAACACCATATATTTT. Translating gives CASSQGRAHSGNTIYF.

J is TRBJ2-1 and V is TRBV7-6; 13 bases are a match to TRBD2. This CDR3 region has 17 residues. The germline CDR1 and CDR2 sequences are SGHVS and FNYEAQ. J lost 10 bases, V lost 4 bases, and 13 bases had no gene match. The CDR3: CASSSGAGTSGVREQFF. In DNA form, the CDR3 reads TGTGCCAGCAGCTCGGGCGCCGGGACTAGCGGGGTCCGGGAGCAGTTCTTC.

The chain combines TRBV4-3 with TRBJ2-1, with a tentative D call TRBD2 (6 bases). V was clipped by 0 bases and J by 5 bases, with 8 bases between them. Germline-derived CDR1 and CDR2 are LGHNA and YSLEER. The length of the CDR3 is 14 residues. This CDR3 reads CASSQDLANNEQFF. CDR3 bases: TGCGCCAGCAGCCAAGATCTAGCGAACAATGAGCAGTTCTTC.

In its sample, this clonotype was seen a few times. The genes are TRBV6-6 and TRBJ1-2; D may be TRBD1 (6 bases). Between the trimmed V and J ends, which lost 2 bases and 8 bases, there was a span of 15 bases. CDR1 is MNHNY and CDR2 is SVGAGI in the germline V gene (reference sequence). This CDR3 spans 14 amino acids. The CDR3, as DNA: TGTGCCAGCAGTTACGGGACAAAAAAGGAAGGCTACACCTTC. Protein product: CASSYGTKKEGYTF.

This clonotype was detected only a few times. V and J are TRBV10-3 and TRBJ2-1; 8 nucleotides align to TRBD1. The tail of the sequence fits TRBJ2-7 better, so the J call may be wrong. The CDR3 spans 13 residues. Germline V gives CDR1 ENHRY, CDR2 SYGVKD. Here the CDR3 reads CAIWTGSYNEQYF. CDR3 DNA: TGTGCCATATGGACAGGGTCCTACAATGAGCAGTACTTC.

The chain carries TRBV10-3 and TRBJ1-1, with D tentatively TRBD1 (6 bases). V was clipped by 3 bases and J by 6 bases, with 14 bases between them. Germline loops: CDR1 ENHRY, CDR2 SYGVKD. The CDR3 runs to 14 residues. Here the CDR3 reads CAISEQGPGAEAFF. In nucleotides, the CDR3 is TGTGCCATCAGTGAACAGGGACCAGGGGCTGAAGCTTTCTTT.

V gene TRBV3-1 combines with J gene TRBJ1-3; D ambiguous. CDR1 is LGHDT and CDR2 is YNNKEL in the germline V gene (reference sequence). This CDR3 is 15 amino acids long. The V gene lost 1 base and the J gene lost 9 bases, with 16 bases spanning the gap. Written as DNA, the CDR3 is TGTGCCAGCAGCCAAGCCAGTGGTCCGGGAGGCACCATATATTTT. Protein sequence: CASSQASGPGGTIYF. The complete variable domain, with remaining parts taken from reference TRBV3-1 and TRBJ1-3, reads DTAVSQTPKYLVTQMGNDKSIKCEQNLGHDTMYWYKQDSKKFLKIMFSYNNKELIINETVPNRFSPKSPDKAHLNLHINSLELGDSAVYFCASSQASGPGGTIYFGEGSWLTVV.

The chain links TRBV6-6 to TRBJ2-1, with D unresolved. The CDR3 consists of 16 residues. Deletions cut 0 bases from V and 5 bases from J, with 14 bases between. CDR1 and CDR2 (germline): MNHNY, SVGAGI (reference sequence). In DNA, the CDR3 is TGTGCCAGCAGTTACTCGAGGTCCAACCGGGACAATGAGCAGTTCTTC. Encoded protein: CASSYSRSNRDNEQFF.

The gene calls are TRBV14 and TRBJ2-1, with 8 bases that match TRBD1. The CDR3 length is 16 residues. The germline V gene encodes CDR1 SGHDN and CDR2 FVKESK. J gave up 4 bases and V 6 bases, and 11 bases lay outside the gene matches. CDR3 region: CASRPTGDRYYNEQFF. The CDR3 DNA reads TGTGCCAGCAGACCTACCGGGGACAGGTATTACAATGAGCAGTTCTTC. The whole variable domain, filled in from reference TRBV14 and TRBJ2-1, reads EAGVTQFPSHSVIEKGQTVTLRCDPISGHDNLYWYRRVMGKEIKFLLHFVKESKQDESGMPNNRFLAERTGGTYSTLKVQPAELEDSGVYFCASRPTGDRYYNEQFFGPGTRLTVL.

The rearrangement joins TRBV29-1 to TRBJ2-3; 10 nucleotides match TRBD1. CDR1 is SQVTM, CDR2 ANQGSEA, per germline. This CDR3 region has 15 residues. Unmatched junction bases numbered 8, after V lost 6 bases and J lost 2 bases. This CDR3 reads CSVKRTGGTTDTQYF. CDR3 DNA: TGCAGCGTAAAAAGGACAGGGGGAACCACAGATACGCAGTATTTT.